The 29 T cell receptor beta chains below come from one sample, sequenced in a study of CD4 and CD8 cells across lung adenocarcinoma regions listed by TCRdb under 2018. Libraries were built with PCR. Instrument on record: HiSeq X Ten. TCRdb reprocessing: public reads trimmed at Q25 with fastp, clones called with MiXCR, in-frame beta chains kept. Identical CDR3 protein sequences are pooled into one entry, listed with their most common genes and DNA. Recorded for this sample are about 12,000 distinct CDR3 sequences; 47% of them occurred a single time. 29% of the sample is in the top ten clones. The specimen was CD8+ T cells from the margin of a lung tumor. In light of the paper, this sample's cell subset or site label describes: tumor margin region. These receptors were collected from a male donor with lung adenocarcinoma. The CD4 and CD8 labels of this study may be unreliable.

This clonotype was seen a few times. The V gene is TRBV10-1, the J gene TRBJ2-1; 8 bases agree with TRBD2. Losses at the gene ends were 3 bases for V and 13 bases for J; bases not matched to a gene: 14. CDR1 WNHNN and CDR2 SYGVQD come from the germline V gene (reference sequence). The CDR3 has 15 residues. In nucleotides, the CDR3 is TGCGCCAGCAGTGATACCGGGAGGGCCTTGGAGACCCAGTTCTTC. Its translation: CASSDTGRALETQFF.

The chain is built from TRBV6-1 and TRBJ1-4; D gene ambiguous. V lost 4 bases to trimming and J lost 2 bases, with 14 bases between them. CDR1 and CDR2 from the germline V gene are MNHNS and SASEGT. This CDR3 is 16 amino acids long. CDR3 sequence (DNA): TGTGCCAGCAGTGCCGGAGGGCCCGCGACTAATGAAAAACTGTTTTTT. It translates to CASSAGGPATNEKLFF.

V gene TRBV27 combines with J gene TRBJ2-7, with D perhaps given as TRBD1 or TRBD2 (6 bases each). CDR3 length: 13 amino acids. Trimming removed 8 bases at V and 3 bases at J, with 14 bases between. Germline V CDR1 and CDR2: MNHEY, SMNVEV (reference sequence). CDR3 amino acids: CASGGLTNYEQYF. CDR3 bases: TGTGCCAGCGGGGGGCTTACTAACTACGAGCAGTACTTC.

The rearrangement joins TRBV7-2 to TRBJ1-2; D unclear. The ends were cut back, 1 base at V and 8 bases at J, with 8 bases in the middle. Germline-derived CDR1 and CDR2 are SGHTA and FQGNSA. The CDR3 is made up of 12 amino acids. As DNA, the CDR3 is TGTGCCAGCAGCTTAGAGGTGGGAGGCTACACCTTC. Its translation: CASSLEVGGYTF.

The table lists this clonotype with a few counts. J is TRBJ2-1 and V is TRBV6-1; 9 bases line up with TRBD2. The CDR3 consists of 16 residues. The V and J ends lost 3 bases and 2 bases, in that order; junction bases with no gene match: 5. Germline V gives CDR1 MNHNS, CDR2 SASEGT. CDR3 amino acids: CASSEPGGRAYNEQFF. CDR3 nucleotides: TGTGCCAGCAGTGAGCCGGGCGGGAGGGCCTACAATGAGCAGTTCTTC.

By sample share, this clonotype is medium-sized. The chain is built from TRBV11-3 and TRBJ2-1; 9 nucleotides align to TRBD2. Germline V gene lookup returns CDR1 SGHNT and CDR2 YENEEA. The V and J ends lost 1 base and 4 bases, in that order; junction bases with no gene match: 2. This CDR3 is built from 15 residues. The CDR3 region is CASSLGLADYNEQFF. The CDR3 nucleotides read TGTGCCAGCAGCTTAGGACTAGCGGATTACAATGAGCAGTTCTTC.

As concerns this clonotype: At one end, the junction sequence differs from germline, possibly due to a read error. In DNA form, the CDR3 reads TGTGCCAGCGGTGAAAGGATGAAGTTAGCAGATACGCAGTATTTT. Encoded protein: CASGERMKLADTQYF. The V and J genes are TRBV6-1 and TRBJ2-3; no reliable D call. Germline values: CDR1 MNHNS, CDR2 SASEGT. CDR3 length: 15 amino acids.

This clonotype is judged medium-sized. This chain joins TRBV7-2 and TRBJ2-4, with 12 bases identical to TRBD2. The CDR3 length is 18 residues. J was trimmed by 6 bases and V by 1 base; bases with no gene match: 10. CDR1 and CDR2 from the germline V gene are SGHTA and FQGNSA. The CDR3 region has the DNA TGTGCCAGCAGCTTAGGGAGACTAGCGGGAGCGGTAGTAAACATTCAGTACTTC. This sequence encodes CASSLGRLAGAVVNIQYF.

The CDR3 reads CASAFGRGQSNEQFF. CDR3 nucleotide sequence: TGTGCTAGTGCCTTTGGGAGAGGACAGTCTAATGAGCAGTTCTTC. The chain has TRBV12-5 and TRBJ2-1, with D maybe TRBD1 (6 bases). CDR3 length: 15 residues. Trimming cost V 7 bases and J 7 bases, with 20 bases left between them. Germline V gene lookup returns CDR1 LGHNT and CDR2 FRNRAP.

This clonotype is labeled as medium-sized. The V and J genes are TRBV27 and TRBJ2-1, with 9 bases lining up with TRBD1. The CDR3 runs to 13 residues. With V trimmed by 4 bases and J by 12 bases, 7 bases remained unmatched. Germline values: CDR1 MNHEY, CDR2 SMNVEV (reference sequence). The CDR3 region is CASSWGTGMVQFF. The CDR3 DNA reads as TGTGCCAGCAGTTGGGGGACAGGGATGGTGCAGTTCTTC.

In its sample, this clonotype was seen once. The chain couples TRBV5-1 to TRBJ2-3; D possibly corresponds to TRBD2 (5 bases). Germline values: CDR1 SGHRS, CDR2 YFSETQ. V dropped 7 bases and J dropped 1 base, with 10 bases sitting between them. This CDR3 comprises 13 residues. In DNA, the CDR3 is TGCGCCAGCTTCAACGGGGGCACAGATACGCAGTATTTT. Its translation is CASFNGGTDTQYF. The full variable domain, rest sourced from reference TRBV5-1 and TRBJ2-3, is KAGVTQTPRYLIKTRGQQVTLSCSPISGHRSVSWYQQTPGQGLQFLFEYFSETQRNKGNFPGRFSGRQFSNSRSEMNVSTLELGDSALYLCASFNGGTDTQYFGPGTRLTVL.

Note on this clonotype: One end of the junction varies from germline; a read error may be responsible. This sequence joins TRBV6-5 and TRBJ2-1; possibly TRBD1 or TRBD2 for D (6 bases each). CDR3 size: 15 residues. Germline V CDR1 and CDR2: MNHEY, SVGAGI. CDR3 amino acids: CASSYRGVSYNEQFF. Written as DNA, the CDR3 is TGTGCCAGCAGTTACAGGGGGGTGAGCTACAATGAGCAGTTTTTT.

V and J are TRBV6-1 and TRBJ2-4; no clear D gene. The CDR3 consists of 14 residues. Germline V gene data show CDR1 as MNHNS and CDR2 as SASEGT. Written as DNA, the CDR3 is TGTGCGAGGATCGGCGGCGGCAATCAAAACACCCAGTACTTC. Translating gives CARIGGGNQNTQYF.

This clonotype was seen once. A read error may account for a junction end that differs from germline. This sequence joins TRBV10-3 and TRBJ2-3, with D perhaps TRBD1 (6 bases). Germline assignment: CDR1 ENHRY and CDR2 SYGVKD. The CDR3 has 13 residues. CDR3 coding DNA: TGTGCCACGGGGCTGGGGGCCACAGACACGCAGTATTTC. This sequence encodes CATGLGATDTQYF.

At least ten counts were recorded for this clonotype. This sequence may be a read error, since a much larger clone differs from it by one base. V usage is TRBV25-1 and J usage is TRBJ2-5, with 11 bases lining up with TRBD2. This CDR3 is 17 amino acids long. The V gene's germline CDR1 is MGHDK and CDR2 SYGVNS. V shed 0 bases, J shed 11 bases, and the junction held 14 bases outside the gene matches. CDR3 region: CASSEYSGTSGYNEQYF. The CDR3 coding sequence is TGTGCCAGCAGTGAATATTCCGGGACTAGCGGCTACAATGAGCAGTACTTC.

The CDR3 region is CASSGWTSGNEQFF. The CDR3 bases are TGTGCCAGCAGTGGATGGACTAGCGGCAATGAGCAGTTCTTC. The chain combines TRBV27 with TRBJ2-1; TRBD2 matches 10 bases. CDR1 and CDR2 (germline): MNHEY, SMNVEV (reference sequence). The ends lost 5 bases at V and 6 bases at J; junction bases unmatched: 4. The length of the CDR3 is 14 residues.

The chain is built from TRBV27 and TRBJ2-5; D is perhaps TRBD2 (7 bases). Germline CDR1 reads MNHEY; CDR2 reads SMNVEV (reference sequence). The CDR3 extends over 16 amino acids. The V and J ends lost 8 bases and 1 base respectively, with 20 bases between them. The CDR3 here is CASGGGAGRGQETQYF. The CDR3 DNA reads TGTGCCAGCGGTGGGGGGGCGGGCCGGGGCCAAGAGACCCAGTACTTC.

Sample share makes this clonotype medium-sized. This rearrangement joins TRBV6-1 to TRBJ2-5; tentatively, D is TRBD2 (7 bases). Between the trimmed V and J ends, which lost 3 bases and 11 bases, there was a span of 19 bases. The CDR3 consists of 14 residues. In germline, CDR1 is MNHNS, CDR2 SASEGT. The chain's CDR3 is CASSDRGASVKQYF. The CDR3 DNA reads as TGTGCCAGCAGTGATCGGGGGGCCAGCGTTAAGCAGTACTTC.

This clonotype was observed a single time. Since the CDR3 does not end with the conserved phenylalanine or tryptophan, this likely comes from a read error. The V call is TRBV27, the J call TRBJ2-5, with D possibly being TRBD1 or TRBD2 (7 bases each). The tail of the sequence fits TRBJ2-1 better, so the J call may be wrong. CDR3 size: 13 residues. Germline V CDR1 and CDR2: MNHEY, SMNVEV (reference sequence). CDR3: CAGRGRGRETQFS. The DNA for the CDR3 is TGTGCCGGCAGGGGGAGGGGTCGGGAGACCCAGTTCTCG.

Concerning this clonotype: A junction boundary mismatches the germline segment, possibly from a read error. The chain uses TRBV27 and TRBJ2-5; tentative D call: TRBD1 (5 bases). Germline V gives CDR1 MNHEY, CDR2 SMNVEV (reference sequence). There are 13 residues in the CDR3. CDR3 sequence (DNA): TGTGCCAGCAGTGGCAGGGTGAAAAACGCCCAGACCTTC. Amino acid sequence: CASSGRVKNAQTF.

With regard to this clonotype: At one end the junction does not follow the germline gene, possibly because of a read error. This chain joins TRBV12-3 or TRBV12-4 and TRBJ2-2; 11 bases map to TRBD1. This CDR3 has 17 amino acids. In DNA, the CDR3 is TGTGCCAGCAGTTACTGGACAGGGGGCGTGAGCACCGGGAAGCTGTATTTT. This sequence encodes CASSYWTGGVSTGKLYF.

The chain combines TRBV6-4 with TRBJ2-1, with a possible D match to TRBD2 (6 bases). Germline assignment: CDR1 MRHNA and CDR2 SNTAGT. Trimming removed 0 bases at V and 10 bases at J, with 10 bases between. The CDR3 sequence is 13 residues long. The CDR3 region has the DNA TGTGCCAGCAGTGACTCTGAAGGGAGGGAGCAGTTCTTC. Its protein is CASSDSEGREQFF.

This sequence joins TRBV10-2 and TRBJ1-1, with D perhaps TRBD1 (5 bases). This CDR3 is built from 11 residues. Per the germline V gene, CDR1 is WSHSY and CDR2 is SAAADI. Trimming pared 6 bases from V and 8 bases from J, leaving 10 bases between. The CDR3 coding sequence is TGCGCCAGCAGAAGGGGTCGGGAAGCTTTCTTT. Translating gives CASRRGREAFF.

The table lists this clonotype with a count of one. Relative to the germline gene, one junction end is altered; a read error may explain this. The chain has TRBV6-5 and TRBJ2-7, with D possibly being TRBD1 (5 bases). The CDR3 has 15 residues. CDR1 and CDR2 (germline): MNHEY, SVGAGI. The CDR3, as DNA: TGTGCCAGCAGATTACTCCCAGGGTACAATTCACCCCTCCACTTC. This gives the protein CASRLLPGYNSPLHF.

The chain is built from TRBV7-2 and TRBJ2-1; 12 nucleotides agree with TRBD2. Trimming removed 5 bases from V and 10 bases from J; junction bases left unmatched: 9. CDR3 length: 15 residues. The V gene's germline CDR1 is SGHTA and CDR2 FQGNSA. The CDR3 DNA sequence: TGTGCCAGCAGCCCATCTAGCGGGAGGGCCTACGAGCAGTTCTTC. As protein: CASSPSSGRAYEQFF.

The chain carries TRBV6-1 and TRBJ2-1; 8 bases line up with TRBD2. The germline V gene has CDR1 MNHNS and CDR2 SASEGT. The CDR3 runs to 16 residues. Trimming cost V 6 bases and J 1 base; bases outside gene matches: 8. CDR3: CASRASGSNSYNEQFF. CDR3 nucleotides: TGTGCCAGCAGAGCCAGCGGGAGCAATTCCTACAATGAGCAGTTCTTC.

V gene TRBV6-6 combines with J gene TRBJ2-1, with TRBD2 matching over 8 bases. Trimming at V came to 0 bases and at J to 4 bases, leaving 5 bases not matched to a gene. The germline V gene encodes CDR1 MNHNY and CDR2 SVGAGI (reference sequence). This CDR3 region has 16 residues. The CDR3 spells CASSYSISGTYNEQFF. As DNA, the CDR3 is TGTGCCAGCAGTTACTCGATTAGCGGGACTTACAATGAGCAGTTCTTC.

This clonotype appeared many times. The CDR3 DNA is TGCGCCAGCAGCCAGTCGGCAATCACCTACAATGAGCAGTTCTTC. It specifies CASSQSAITYNEQFF. The J gene is TRBJ2-1, the V gene TRBV4-3; D is unclear. Germline loops: CDR1 LGHNA, CDR2 YSLEER. V was pared by 3 bases and J by 2 bases, with 11 bases between. This CDR3 has 15 residues.

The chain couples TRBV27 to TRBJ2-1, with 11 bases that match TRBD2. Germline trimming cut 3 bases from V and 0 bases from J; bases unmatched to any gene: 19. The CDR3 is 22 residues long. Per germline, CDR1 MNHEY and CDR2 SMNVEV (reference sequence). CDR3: CASSFRDRTSGWEISSYNEQFF. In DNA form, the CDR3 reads TGTGCCAGCAGTTTTAGGGACAGGACTAGCGGGTGGGAGATTAGCTCCTACAATGAGCAGTTCTTC.